This T cell receptor beta chain was retrieved from a study of cytomegalovirus exposure and HLA in healthy donors. Per the germline V gene, CDR1 is LNHDA and CDR2 is SQIVND (reference sequence). This CDR3 comprises 13 residues. Trimming removed 3 bases from V and 6 bases from J, with 11 bases in between. Clones were sequenced by immunoSEQ multiplex PCR, and TCRdb holds only the in-frame ones, with some missing. Among 90,000 to 150,000 clones listed, 70% to 90% were seen once. The V call is TRBV19, the J call TRBJ1-2; no clear D. The sample taken for sequencing was PBMCs. The source of this sequence is a woman younger than 45 in good health and CMV-seronegative. The CDR3 DNA reads as TGTGCCAGTAGTATTACGGTTTCGGATGGCTACACCTTC. Its translation is CASSITVSDGYTF.